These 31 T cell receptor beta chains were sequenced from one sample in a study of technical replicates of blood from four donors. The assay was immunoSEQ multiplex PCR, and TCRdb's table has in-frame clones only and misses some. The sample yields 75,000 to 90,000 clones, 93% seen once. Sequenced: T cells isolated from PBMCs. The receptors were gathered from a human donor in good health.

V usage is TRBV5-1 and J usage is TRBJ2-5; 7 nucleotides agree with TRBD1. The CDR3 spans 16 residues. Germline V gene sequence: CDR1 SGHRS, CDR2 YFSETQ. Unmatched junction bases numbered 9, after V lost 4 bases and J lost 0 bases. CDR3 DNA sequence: TGCGCCAGCAGCACACGGACAGGATCGTACCAAGAGACCCAGTACTTC. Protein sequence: CASSTRTGSYQETQYF.

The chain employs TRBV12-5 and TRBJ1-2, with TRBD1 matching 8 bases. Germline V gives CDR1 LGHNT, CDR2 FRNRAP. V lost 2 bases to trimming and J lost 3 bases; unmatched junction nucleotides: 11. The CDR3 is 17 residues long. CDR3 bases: TGTGCTAGTGGTTTGCCCCATAAACAGGGGGGAGACTATGGCTACACCTTC. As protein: CASGLPHKQGGDYGYTF.

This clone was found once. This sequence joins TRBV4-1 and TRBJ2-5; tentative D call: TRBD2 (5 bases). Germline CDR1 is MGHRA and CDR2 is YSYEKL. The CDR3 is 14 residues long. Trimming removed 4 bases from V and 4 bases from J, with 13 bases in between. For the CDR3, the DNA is TGCGCCAGCAGCCCGCCCCTAGGAGGAGAGACCCAGTACTTC. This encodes CASSPPLGGETQYF.

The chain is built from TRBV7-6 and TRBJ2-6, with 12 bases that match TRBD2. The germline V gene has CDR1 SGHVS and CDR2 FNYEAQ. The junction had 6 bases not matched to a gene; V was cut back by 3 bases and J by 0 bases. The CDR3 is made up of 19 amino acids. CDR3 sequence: CASSFSLLAGGSGANVLTF. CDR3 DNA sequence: TGTGCCAGCAGCTTTTCCCTACTAGCGGGAGGCTCTGGGGCCAACGTCCTGACTTTC. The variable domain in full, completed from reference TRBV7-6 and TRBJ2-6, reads GAGVSQSPRYKVTKRGQDVALRCDPISGHVSLYWYRQALGQGPEFLTYFNYEAQQDKSGLPNDRFSAERPEGSISTLTIQRTEQRDSAMYRCASSFSLLAGGSGANVLTFGAGSRLTVL.

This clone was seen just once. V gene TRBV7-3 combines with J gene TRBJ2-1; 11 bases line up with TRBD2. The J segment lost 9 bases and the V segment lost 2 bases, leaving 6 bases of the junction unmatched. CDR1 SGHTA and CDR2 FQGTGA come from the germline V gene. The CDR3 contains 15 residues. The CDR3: CASSLFSGGASEQFF. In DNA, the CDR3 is TGTGCCAGCAGCTTATTTAGCGGGGGGGCCTCTGAGCAGTTCTTC.

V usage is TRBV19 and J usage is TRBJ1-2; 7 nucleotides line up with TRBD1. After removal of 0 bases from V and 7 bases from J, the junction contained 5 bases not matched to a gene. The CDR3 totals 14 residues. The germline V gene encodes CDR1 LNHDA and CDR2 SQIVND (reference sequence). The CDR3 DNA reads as TGTGCCAGTAGTATAGAAGGGACAGCTCCTGGCTACACCTTC. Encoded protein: CASSIEGTAPGYTF.

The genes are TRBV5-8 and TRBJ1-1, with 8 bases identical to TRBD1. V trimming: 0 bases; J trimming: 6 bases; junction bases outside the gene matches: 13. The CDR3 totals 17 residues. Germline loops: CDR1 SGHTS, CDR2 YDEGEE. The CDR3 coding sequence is TGTGCCAGCAGCTTGGATTGGCGGAGGACAGGGTTCCCTGAAGCTTTCTTT. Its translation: CASSLDWRRTGFPEAFF.

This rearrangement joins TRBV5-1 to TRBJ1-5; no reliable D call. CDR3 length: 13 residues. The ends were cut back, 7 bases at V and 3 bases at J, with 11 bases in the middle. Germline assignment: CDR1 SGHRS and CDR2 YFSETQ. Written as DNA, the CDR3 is TGCGCCAGCCGCATCGGGGACAATCAGCCCCAGCATTTT. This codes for CASRIGDNQPQHF.

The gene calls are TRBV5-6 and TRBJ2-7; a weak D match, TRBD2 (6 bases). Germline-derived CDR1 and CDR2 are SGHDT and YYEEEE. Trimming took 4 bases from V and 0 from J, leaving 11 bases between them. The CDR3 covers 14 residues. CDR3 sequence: CASSIPGLSYEQYF. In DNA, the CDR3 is TGTGCCAGCAGCATACCGGGACTCTCCTACGAGCAGTACTTC. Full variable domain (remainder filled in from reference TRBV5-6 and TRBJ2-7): DAGVTQSPTHLIKTRGQQVTLRCSPKSGHDTVSWYQQALGQGPQFIFQYYEEEERQRGNFPDRFSGHQFPNYSSELNVNALLLGDSALYLCASSIPGLSYEQYFGPGTRLTVT.

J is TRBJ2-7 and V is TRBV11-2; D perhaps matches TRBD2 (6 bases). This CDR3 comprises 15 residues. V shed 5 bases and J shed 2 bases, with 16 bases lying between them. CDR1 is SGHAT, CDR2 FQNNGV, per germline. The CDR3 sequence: CASSIYRDFTYEQYF. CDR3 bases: TGTGCCAGCAGCATCTACCGGGACTTTACCTACGAGCAGTACTTC.

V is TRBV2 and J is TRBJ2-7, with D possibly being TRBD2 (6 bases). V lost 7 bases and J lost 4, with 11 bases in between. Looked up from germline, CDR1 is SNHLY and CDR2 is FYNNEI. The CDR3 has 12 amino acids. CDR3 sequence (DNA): TGTGCCAGCAATCCAGGGACTTACGAGCAGTACTTC. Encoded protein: CASNPGTYEQYF.

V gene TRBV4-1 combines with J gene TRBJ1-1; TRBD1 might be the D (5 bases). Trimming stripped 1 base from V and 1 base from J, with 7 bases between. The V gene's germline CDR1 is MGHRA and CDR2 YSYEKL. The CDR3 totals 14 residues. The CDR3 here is CASSQVQGNTEAFF. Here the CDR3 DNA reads TGCGCCAGCAGCCAAGTTCAGGGGAACACTGAAGCTTTCTTT.

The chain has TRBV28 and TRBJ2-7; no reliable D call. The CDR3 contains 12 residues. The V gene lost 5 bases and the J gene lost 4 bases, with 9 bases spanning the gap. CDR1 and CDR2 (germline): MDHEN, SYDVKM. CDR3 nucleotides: TGTGCCAGCAGTCGAGGAAGGTACGAGCAGTACTTC. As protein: CASSRGRYEQYF.

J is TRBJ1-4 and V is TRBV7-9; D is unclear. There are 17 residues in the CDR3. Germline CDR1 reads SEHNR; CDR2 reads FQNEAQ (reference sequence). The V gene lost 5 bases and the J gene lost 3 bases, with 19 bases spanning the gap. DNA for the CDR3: TGTGCCAGCAGCAACAGCGTAATTGAGGGATCTAATGAAAAACTGTTTTTT. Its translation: CASSNSVIEGSNEKLFF.

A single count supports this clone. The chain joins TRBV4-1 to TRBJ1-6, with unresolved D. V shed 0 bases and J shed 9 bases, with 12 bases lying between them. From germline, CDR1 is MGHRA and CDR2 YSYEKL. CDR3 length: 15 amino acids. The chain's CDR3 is CASSQEALRGSPLHF. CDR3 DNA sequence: TGCGCCAGCAGCCAAGAGGCCCTCCGGGGTTCACCCCTCCACTTT.

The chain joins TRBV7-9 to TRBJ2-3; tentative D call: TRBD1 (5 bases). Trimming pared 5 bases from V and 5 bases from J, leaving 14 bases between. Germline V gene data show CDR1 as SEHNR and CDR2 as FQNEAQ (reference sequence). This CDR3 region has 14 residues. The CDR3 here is CASSLNQGGDTQYF. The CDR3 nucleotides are TGTGCCAGCAGCCTGAACCAGGGTGGAGATACGCAGTATTTT.

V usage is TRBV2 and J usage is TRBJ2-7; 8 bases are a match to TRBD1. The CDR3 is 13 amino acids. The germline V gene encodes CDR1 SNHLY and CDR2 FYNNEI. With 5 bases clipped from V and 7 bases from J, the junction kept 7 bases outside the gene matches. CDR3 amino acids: CASSPDRVYEQYF. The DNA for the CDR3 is TGTGCCAGCAGTCCGGACAGGGTGTATGAGCAGTACTTC.

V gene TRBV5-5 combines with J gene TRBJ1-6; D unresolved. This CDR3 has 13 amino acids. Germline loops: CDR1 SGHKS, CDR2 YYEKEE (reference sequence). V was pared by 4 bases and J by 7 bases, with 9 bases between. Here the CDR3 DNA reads TGTGCCAGCAGCCTGAGACTAAATTCACCCCTCCACTTT. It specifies CASSLRLNSPLHF. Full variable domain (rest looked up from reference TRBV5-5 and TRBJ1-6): DAGVTQSPTHLIKTRGQQVTLRCSPISGHKSVSWYQQVLGQGPQFIFQYYEKEERGRGNFPDRFSARQFPNYSSELNVNALLLGDSALYLCASSLRLNSPLHFGNGTRLTVT.

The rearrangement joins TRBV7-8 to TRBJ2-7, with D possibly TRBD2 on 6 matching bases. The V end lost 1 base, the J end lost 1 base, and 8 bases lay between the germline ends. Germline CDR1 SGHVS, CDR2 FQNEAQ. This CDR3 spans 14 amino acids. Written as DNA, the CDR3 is TGTGCCAGCAGCTTAGAACGGGGGTCCTACGAGCAGTACTTC. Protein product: CASSLERGSYEQYF. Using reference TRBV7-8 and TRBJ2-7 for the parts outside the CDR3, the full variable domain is GAGVSQSPRYKVAKRGQDVALRCDPISGHVSLFWYQQALGQGPEFLTYFQNEAQLDKSGLPSDRFFAERPEGSVSTLKIQRTQQEDSAVYLCASSLERGSYEQYFGPGTRLTVT.

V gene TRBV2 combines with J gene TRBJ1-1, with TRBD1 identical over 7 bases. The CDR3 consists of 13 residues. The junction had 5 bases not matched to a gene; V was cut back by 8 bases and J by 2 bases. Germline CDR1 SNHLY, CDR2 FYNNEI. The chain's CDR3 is CASGRDRNTEAFF. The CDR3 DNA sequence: TGTGCCAGCGGGCGGGACAGAAACACTGAAGCTTTCTTT.

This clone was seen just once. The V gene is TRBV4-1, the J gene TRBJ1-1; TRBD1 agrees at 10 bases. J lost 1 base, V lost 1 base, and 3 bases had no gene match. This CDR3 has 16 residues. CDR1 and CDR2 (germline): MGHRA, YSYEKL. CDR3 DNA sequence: TGCGCCAGCAGCCAAGTGGGACAGGGGAGGAACACTGAAGCTTTCTTT. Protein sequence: CASSQVGQGRNTEAFF.

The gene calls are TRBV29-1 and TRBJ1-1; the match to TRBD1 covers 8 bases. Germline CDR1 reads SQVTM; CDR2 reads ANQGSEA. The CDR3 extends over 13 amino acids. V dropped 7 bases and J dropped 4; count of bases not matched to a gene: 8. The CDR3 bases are TGCAGCGCCCAGACAGGGGCTGGCACTGAAGCTTTCTTT. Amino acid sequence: CSAQTGAGTEAFF. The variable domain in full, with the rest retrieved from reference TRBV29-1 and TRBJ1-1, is SAVISQKPSRDICQRGTSLTIQCQVDSQVTMMFWYRQQPGQSLTLIATANQGSEATYESGFVIDKFPISRPNLTFSTLTVSNMSPEDSSIYLCSAQTGAGTEAFFGQGTRLTVV.

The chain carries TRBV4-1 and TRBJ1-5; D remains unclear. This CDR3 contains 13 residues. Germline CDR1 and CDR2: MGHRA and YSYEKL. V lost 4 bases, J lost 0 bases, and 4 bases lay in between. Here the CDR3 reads CASSLISNQPQHF. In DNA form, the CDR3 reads TGCGCCAGCAGCCTCATTAGCAATCAGCCCCAGCATTTT.

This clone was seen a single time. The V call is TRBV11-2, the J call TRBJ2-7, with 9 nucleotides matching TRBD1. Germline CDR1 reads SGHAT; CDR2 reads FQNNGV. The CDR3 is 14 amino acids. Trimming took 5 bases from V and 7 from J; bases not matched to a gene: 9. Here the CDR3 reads CASSPPGQGREQYF. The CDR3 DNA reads TGTGCCAGCAGCCCCCCGGGACAGGGTCGGGAGCAGTACTTC.

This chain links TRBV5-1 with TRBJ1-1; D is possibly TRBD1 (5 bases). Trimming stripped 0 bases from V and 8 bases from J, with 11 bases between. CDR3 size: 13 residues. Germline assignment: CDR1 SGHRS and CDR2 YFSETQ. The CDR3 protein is CASSLAEGVEAFF. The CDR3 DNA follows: TGCGCCAGCAGCTTGGCCGAAGGGGTGGAAGCTTTCTTT.

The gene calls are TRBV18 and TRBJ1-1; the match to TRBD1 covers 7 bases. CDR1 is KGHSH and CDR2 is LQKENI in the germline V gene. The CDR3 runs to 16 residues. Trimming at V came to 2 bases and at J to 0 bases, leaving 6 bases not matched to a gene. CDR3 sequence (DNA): TGTGCCAGCTCACCATCGCCAGGGGGGATGAACACTGAAGCTTTCTTT. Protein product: CASSPSPGGMNTEAFF.

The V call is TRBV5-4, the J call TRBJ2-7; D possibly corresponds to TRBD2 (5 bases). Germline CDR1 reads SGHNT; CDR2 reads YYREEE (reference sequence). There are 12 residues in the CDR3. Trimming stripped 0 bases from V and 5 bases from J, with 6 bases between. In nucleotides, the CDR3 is TGTGCCAGCAGCTTGGGGAGGCACGAGCAGTACTTC. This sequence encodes CASSLGRHEQYF.

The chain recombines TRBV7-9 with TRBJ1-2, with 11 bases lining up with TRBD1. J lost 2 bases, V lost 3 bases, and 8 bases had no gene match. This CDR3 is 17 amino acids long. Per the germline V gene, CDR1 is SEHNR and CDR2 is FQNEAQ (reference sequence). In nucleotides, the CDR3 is TGTGCCAGCAGCTTCCGGACAGGGGGCCGCAAAAACTATGGCTACACCTTC. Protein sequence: CASSFRTGGRKNYGYTF. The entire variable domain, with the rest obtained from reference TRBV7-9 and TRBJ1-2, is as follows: DTGVSQNPRHKITKRGQNVTFRCDPISEHNRLYWYRQTLGQGPEFLTYFQNEAQLEKSRLLSDRFSAERPKGSFSTLEIQRTEQGDSAMYLCASSFRTGGRKNYGYTFGSGTRLTVV.

This chain's CDR3 is CASSFWTGMNTEAFF. CDR3 nucleotide sequence: TGTGCCAGCAGCTTTTGGACAGGGATGAACACTGAAGCTTTCTTT. The chain combines TRBV7-9 with TRBJ1-1; 8 bases are a match to TRBD1. Germline trimming cut 3 bases from V and 0 bases from J; bases unmatched to any gene: 3. The CDR3 consists of 15 residues. Looked up from germline, CDR1 is SEHNR and CDR2 is FQNEAQ (reference sequence).

The chain's CDR3 is CASRRPGTGGYEQYF. CDR3 sequence (DNA): TGTGCCAGCCGTAGGCCCGGGACAGGGGGCTACGAGCAGTACTTC. The chain uses TRBV28 and TRBJ2-7, with 11 bases that match TRBD1. Germline CDR1 MDHEN, CDR2 SYDVKM. This CDR3 has 15 residues. V gave up 8 bases and J gave up 3 bases; unmatched junction bases: 9.

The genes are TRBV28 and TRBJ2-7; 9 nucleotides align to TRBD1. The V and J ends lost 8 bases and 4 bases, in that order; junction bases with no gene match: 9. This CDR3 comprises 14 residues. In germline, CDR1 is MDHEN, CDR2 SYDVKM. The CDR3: CASGRTGAGYEQYF. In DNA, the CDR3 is TGTGCCAGCGGTAGGACAGGGGCTGGGTACGAGCAGTACTTC.